The 15 T cell receptor beta chains presented below share a single source sample, sequenced in a study. TCRdb re-derived calls from the RT-PCR reads in MiXCR, one entry per CDR3 protein. The table lists about 700,000 distinct CDR3 sequences, 14% of them singletons, with 3% to 4.5% in the top ten. Sequenced input: memory CD4+ T cells from blood. The origin of the receptors is a female donor in good health, serving as a healthy control.

This clonotype was recorded a few times. The rearrangement joins TRBV15 to TRBJ2-1; D not resolved. Trimming took 0 bases from V and 9 from J, leaving 6 bases between them. This CDR3 is 12 amino acids long. Germline CDR1 is LNHNV and CDR2 is YYDKDF (reference sequence). CDR3 sequence: CATSRDLFEQFF. CDR3 coding DNA: TGTGCCACCAGCAGAGATCTTTTTGAGCAGTTCTTC. The full variable domain, its missing parts supplied by reference TRBV15 and TRBJ2-1, is DAMVIQNPRYQVTQFGKPVTLSCSQTLNHNVMYWYQQKSSQAPKLLFHYYDKDFNNEADTPDNFQSRRPNTSFCFLDIRSPGLGDTAMYLCATSRDLFEQFFGPGTRLTVL.

This clonotype was seen a handful of times. The V and J genes are TRBV7-9 and TRBJ1-3; no clear D. V lost 5 bases to trimming and J lost 0 bases, with 11 bases between them. This CDR3 is built from 15 residues. From germline, CDR1 is SEHNR and CDR2 FQNEAQ (reference sequence). CDR3 bases: TGTGCCAGCAGCCCACTATTATACTCTGGAAACACCATATATTTT. This codes for CASSPLLYSGNTIYF.

This chain joins TRBV6-2 or TRBV6-3 and TRBJ2-1; TRBD2 matches 8 bases. Germline assignment: CDR1 MNHEY and CDR2 SVGEGT. The CDR3 contains 15 residues. Losses at the gene ends were 6 bases for V and 4 bases for J; bases not matched to a gene: 8. The CDR3 loop reads CASRPLAGLYNEQFF. CDR3 sequence (DNA): TGTGCCAGCAGACCCCTAGCGGGCCTGTACAATGAGCAGTTCTTC.

Many counts were recorded for this clonotype. This chain uses TRBV29-1 with TRBJ1-1; 8 nucleotides align to TRBD1. Trimming at V came to 7 bases and at J to 4 bases, leaving 8 bases not matched to a gene. The CDR3 contains 13 residues. The germline V gene has CDR1 SQVTM and CDR2 ANQGSEA. The CDR3 DNA is TGCAGCGCCTTACCCGACAGGGGCACTGAAGCTTTCTTT. Translating gives CSALPDRGTEAFF.

The chain joins TRBV27 to TRBJ2-7, with 7 bases aligning to TRBD1. Trimming at V came to 6 bases and at J to 6 bases, leaving 17 bases not matched to a gene. The germline gives CDR1 MNHEY, CDR2 SMNVEV (reference sequence). The CDR3 totals 16 residues. CDR3 protein: CASSSTIRQGTLEQYF. In DNA form, the CDR3 reads TGTGCCAGCAGCTCGACTATCCGACAGGGAACCCTCGAGCAGTACTTC.

This sequence joins TRBV7-2 and TRBJ2-4; 8 positions match TRBD2. Trimming at V came to 5 bases and at J to 7 bases, leaving 13 bases not matched to a gene. The CDR3 is 16 amino acids. Germline CDR1 reads SGHTA; CDR2 reads FQGNSA. The CDR3 bases are TGTGCCAGCAGCCGCAAGCTAGCGGGTGCCTGGAACATTCAGTACTTC. Amino acid sequence: CASSRKLAGAWNIQYF.

The V and J genes are TRBV7-9 and TRBJ2-3; 11 nucleotides match TRBD2. V was clipped by 9 bases and J by 5 bases; unmatched bases: 10. Germline CDR1 SEHNR, CDR2 FQNEAQ (reference sequence). This CDR3 is 15 amino acids long. The CDR3 loop is CASLLAGAGGDTQYF. CDR3 nucleotides: TGTGCCAGTTTACTAGCGGGGGCCGGGGGAGATACGCAGTATTTT.

This clonotype has only a few counts. V and J are TRBV4-2 and TRBJ2-2; 14 bases line up with TRBD2. The V segment lost 7 bases and the J segment 2 bases; nucleotides outside the gene matches: 15. The CDR3 contains 20 residues. Per the germline V gene, CDR1 is LGHNA and CDR2 is YNFKEQ. CDR3 loop: CASTPLRTSGRKVNTGELFF. The CDR3 DNA reads as TGTGCCAGCACCCCTTTACGGACTAGCGGGAGGAAAGTTAACACCGGGGAGCTGTTTTTT.

V usage is TRBV11-2 and J usage is TRBJ1-2; 7 bases are shared with TRBD1. The J segment lost 6 bases and the V segment lost 5 bases, leaving 12 bases of the junction unmatched. The length of the CDR3 is 15 residues. CDR1 and CDR2 from the germline V gene are SGHAT and FQNNGV. The CDR3 nucleotides read TGTGCCAGCAGCCCCCCCTGGACAGGAGGAGATGGCTACACCTTC. It yields the protein CASSPPWTGGDGYTF.

The rearrangement links TRBV18 to TRBJ2-3, with D possibly matching TRBD2 (7 bases). Trimming pared 0 bases from V and 4 bases from J, leaving 11 bases between. The CDR3 spans 15 residues. Germline values: CDR1 KGHSH, CDR2 LQKENI. CDR3 residues: CASSPPGGTPDTQYF. The CDR3 nucleotides are TGTGCCAGCTCACCACCGGGAGGGACACCAGATACGCAGTATTTT.

This clonotype was recorded many times. The V gene is TRBV7-2, the J gene TRBJ1-5, with D unresolved. Trimming removed 1 base at V and 6 bases at J, with 13 bases between. CDR3 length: 15 amino acids. The germline V gene has CDR1 SGHTA and CDR2 FQGNSA. The CDR3 region has the DNA TGTGCCAGCAGCTTAGGAACAAGGGAGGGTCAGCCCCAGCATTTT. It yields the protein CASSLGTREGQPQHF.

This clonotype was observed at least ten times. The J gene is TRBJ1-4, the V gene TRBV10-3, with a weak D call TRBD1 (6 bases). This CDR3 has 16 amino acids. The germline V and J ends were trimmed by 2 bases and 4 bases, with 14 bases remaining between them. Germline V gene lookup returns CDR1 ENHRY and CDR2 SYGVKD. Here the CDR3 DNA reads TGTGCCATCAGTGAGCCCGACGGGGGCCGTAATGAAAAACTGTTTTTT. It yields the protein CAISEPDGGRNEKLFF.

This clonotype was counted ten times or more. This sequence joins TRBV7-2 and TRBJ2-7; TRBD1 matches at 7 bases. Germline V gives CDR1 SGHTA, CDR2 FQGNSA. The V gene end was trimmed by 5 bases and the J gene end by 4 bases; junction bases not matched to a gene: 11. The CDR3 sequence is 15 residues long. CDR3: CASSPQTGWQYEQYF. CDR3 nucleotide sequence: TGTGCCAGCAGCCCACAGACAGGGTGGCAGTACGAGCAGTACTTC.

The chain couples TRBV15 to TRBJ2-1; weak D call: TRBD1 (5 bases). The length of the CDR3 is 16 residues. CDR1 and CDR2 (germline): LNHNV, YYDKDF (reference sequence). Trimming shortened V by 0 bases and J by 5 bases, and 14 bases separated the two germline ends. In DNA, the CDR3 is TGTGCCACCAGCAGAGAATGGGGCGTGATGAACAATGAGCAGTTCTTC. It encodes CATSREWGVMNNEQFF.

This rearrangement joins TRBV18 to TRBJ1-1; D not resolved. With 6 bases removed from V and 1 base from J, the gap between germline ends came to 12 bases. Germline V CDR1 and CDR2: KGHSH, LQKENI. This CDR3 is built from 14 residues. CDR3 region: CASSQPGSNTEAFF. The CDR3 DNA sequence: TGTGCCAGCTCCCAACCGGGTTCGAACACTGAAGCTTTCTTT.